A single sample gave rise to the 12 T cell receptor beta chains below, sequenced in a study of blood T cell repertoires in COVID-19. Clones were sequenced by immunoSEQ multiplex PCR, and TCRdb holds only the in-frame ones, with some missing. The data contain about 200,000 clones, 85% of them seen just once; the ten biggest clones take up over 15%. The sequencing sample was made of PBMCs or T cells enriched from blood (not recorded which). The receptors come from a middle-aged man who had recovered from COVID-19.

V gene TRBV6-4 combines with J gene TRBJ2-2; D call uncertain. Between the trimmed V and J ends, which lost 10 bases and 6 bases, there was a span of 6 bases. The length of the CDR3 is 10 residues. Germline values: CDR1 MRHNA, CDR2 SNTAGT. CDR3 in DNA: TGTGCCAACTCTCCCGGGGAGCTGTTTTTT. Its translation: CANSPGELFF.

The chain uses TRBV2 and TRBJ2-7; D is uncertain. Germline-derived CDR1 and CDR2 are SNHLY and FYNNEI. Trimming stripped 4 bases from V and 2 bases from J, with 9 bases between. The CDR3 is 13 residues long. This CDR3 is CASSGELTYEQYF. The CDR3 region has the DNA TGTGCCAGCAGTGGTGAGCTTACCTACGAGCAGTACTTC.

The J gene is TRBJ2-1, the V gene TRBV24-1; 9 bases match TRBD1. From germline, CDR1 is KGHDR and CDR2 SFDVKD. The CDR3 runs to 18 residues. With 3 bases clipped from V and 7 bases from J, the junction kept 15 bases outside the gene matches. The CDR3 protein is CATSDMRQGVTVRNEQFF. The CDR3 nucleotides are TGTGCCACCAGTGATATGAGACAGGGGGTTACTGTCCGTAATGAGCAGTTCTTC.

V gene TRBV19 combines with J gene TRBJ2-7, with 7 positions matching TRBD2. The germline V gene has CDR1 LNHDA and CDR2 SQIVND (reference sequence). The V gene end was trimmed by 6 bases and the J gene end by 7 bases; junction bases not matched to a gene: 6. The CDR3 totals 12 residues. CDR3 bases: TGTGCCAGTAGGGCACCCGGGGGGGAGCAGTACTTC. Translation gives CASRAPGGEQYF. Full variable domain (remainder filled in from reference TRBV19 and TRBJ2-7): DGGITQSPKYLFRKEGQNVTLSCEQNLNHDAMYWYRQDPGQGLRLIYYSQIVNDFQKGDIAEGYSVSREKKESFPLTVTSAQKNPTAFYLCASRAPGGEQYFGPGTRLTVT.

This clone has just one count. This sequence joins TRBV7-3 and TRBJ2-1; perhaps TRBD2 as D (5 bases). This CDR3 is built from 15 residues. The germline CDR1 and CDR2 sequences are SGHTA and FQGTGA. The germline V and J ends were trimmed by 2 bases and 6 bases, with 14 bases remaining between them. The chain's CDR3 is CASSLSPHGSNEQFF. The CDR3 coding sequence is TGTGCCAGCAGCTTATCCCCCCATGGGAGCAATGAGCAGTTCTTC.

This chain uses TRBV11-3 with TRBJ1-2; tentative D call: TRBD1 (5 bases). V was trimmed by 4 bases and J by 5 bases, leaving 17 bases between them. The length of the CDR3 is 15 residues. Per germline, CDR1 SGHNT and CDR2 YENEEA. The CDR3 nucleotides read TGTGCCAGCAGCTCGGGGGGGTCGTCCTTATATGGCTACACCTTC. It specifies CASSSGGSSLYGYTF.

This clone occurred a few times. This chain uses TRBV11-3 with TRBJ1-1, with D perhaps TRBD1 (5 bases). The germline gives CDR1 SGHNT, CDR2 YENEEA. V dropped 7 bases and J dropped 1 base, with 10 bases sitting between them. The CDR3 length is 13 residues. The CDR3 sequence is CASTGGSNTEAFF. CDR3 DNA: TGTGCCAGCACGGGGGGTTCGAACACTGAAGCTTTCTTT.

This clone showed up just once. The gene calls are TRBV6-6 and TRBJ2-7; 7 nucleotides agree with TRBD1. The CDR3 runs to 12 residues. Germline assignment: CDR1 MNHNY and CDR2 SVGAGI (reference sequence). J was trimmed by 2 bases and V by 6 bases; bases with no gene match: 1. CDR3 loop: CASRTGPYEQYF. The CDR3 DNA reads TGTGCCAGCAGGACAGGGCCCTACGAGCAGTACTTC.

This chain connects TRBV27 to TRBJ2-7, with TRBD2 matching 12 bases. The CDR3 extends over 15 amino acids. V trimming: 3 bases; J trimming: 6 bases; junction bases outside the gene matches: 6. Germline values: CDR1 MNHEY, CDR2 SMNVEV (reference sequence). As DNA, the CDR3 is TGTGCCAGCAGTTTGGGTCTAGCGGGAGGGCGCGAGCAGTACTTC. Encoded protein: CASSLGLAGGREQYF.

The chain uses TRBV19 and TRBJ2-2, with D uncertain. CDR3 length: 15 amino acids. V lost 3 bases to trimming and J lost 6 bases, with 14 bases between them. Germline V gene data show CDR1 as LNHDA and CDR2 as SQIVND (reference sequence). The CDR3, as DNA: TGTGCCAGTAGTATCTGGCAGAACCAGGCCGGGGAGCTGTTTTTT. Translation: CASSIWQNQAGELFF.

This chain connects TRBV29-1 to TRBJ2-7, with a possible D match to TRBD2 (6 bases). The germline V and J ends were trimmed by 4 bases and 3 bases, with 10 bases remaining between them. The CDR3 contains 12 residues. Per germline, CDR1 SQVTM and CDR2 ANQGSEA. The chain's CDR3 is CSVALASYEQYF. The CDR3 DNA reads TGCAGCGTTGCACTAGCTAGCTACGAGCAGTACTTC.

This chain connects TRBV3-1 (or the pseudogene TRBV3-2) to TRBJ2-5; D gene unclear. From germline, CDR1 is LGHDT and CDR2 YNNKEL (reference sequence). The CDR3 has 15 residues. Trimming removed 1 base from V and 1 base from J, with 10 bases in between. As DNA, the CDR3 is TGTGCCAGCAGCCAAGGCTTAACAGCCCAAGAGACCCAGTACTTC. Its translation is CASSQGLTAQETQYF.